This T cell receptor (beta chain) was recorded in a study of response to subunit inactivated influenza vaccine. Findings and caveats of the study: Each seasonal flu vaccination may recruit only limited new T cells, authors suggested.

This clonotype occurred many times. Its antigen is as yet unknown. Using its own MiXCR run on the RT-PCR reads, TCRdb lists one record per CDR3 protein. The sample records hundreds of thousands of distinct CDR3 sequences, around 15% being singletons. Germline assignment: CDR1 SGHVS and CDR2 FNYEAQ. With V trimmed by 1 base and J by 3 bases, 6 bases remained unmatched. This CDR3 has 18 residues. Sequences were derived from PBMCs from blood, sampled 14 to 15 days before vaccination. The chain combines TRBV7-6 with TRBJ2-3, with TRBD2 matching 14 bases. This TCR came from a man aged 50-60 years who received an inactivated influenza vaccine. The CDR3 DNA is TGTGCCAGCAGCTTAGGACTAGCGGGAGGGCCCGCTACAGATACGCAGTATTTT. This translates into CASSLGLAGGPATDTQYF.